This is a list of T cell receptor beta chains from one sample in a study of shared clonotypes between healthy human individuals. Here immunoSEQ multiplex PCR was the method, and the copy in TCRdb shows in-frame clones only, minus some. The sample has more than 2,000,000 clones; around 94% are singletons. The sequencing sample was made of naive CD4+ T cells sorted from blood. The receptors originated from a man aged 18 to 30 in good health. The CDR3 runs from the conserved cysteine through the conserved F or W. D genes are given only for firm matches. A clone size is listed for some rows: how often the clone was seen (once, few, many), or a class if it is expanded.

D: TRBD2
V: TRBV15
size: NA
J: TRBJ2-1
CDR3: CATSGLIAGGYNEQFF
DNA: TGTGCCACCAGCGGCCTTATAGCGGGGGGTTACAATGAGCAGTTCTTC

D: TRBD2
V: TRBV11-3
size: NA
J: TRBJ2-3
CDR3: CASSFRGQRGGGDTQYF
DNA: TGTGCCAGCAGCTTCCGGGGCCAGCGGGGGGGCGGAGATACGCAGTATTTT

D: NA
V: TRBV30
size: NA
J: TRBJ2-3
CDR3: CAWSEGRSADTQYF
DNA: TGTGCCTGGAGTGAAGGAAGGTCAGCAGATACGCAGTATTTT

D: NA
V: TRBV10-3
size: NA
J: TRBJ1-2
CDR3: CAISYTILDEEANYGYTF
DNA: TGTGCCATCAGTTACACCATACTTGACGAGGAGGCTAACTATGGCTACACCTTC

D: NA
V: TRBV5-6
size: NA
J: TRBJ1-1
CDR3: CASSLVGSTEAFF
DNA: TGTGCCAGCAGCTTGGTTGGGTCAACTGAAGCTTTCTTT

D: NA
V: TRBV5-1
size: NA
J: TRBJ2-7
CDR3: CASGTDSGWYEQYF
DNA: TGCGCCAGTGGGACGGACAGTGGGTGGTACGAGCAGTACTTC

D: TRBD1
V: TRBV27
size: NA
J: TRBJ1-1
CDR3: CASSSQGRNTEAFF
DNA: TGTGCCAGCAGTTCACAGGGGCGGAACACTGAAGCTTTCTTT

D: NA
V: TRBV15
size: NA
J: TRBJ2-1
CDR3: CATSREGVPGEQFF
DNA: TGTGCCACCAGCAGAGAAGGGGTTCCCGGCGAGCAGTTCTTC

D: NA
V: TRBV9
size: NA
J: TRBJ2-5
CDR3: CASSPRDRNLQTQYF
DNA: TGTGCCAGCAGCCCCAGAGACCGAAACCTGCAGACCCAGTACTTC

D: TRBD1
V: TRBV30
size: NA
J: TRBJ2-7
CDR3: CAWTSGGFIYEQYF
DNA: TGTGCCTGGACCTCAGGGGGTTTTATCTACGAGCAGTACTTC

D: NA
V: TRBV28
size: NA
J: TRBJ1-2
CDR3: CASNTGFSGYTF
DNA: TGTGCCAGCAATACTGGTTTTAGTGGCTACACCTTC

D: NA
V: TRBV7-9
size: NA
J: TRBJ1-4
CDR3: CASSKTATTNEKLFF
DNA: TGTGCCAGCTCCAAGACAGCTACAACTAATGAAAAACTGTTTTTT

D: NA
V: TRBV7-9
size: NA
J: TRBJ1-5
CDR3: CASSLGEGNQPQHF
DNA: TGTGCCAGCAGCTTAGGTGAGGGGAATCAGCCCCAGCATTTT

D: NA
V: TRBV7-8
size: NA
J: TRBJ1-4
CDR3: CASSLGQTTNEKLFF
DNA: TGTGCCAGCAGCTTAGGCCAGACAACTAATGAAAAACTGTTTTTT

D: TRBD1
V: TRBV7-2
size: NA
J: TRBJ2-7
CDR3: CASSSNGQGYEQYF
DNA: TGTGCCAGCAGCTCAAACGGACAGGGCTACGAGCAGTACTTC

D: TRBD2
V: TRBV18
size: once
J: TRBJ2-7
CDR3: CASSPSLIAGGGEQYF
DNA: TGTGCCAGCTCACCATCTTTAATAGCGGGAGGCGGCGAGCAGTACTTC

D: NA
V: TRBV27
size: NA
J: TRBJ1-5
CDR3: CASSPQGYSNQPQHF
DNA: TGTGCCAGCAGTCCTCAGGGATATAGCAATCAGCCCCAGCATTTT

D: TRBD1
V: TRBV11-2
size: NA
J: TRBJ1-1
CDR3: CASSLSRGSTEAFF
DNA: TGTGCCAGCAGCTTGAGCAGGGGGTCCACTGAAGCTTTCTTT

D: NA
V: TRBV23-1
size: NA
J: TRBJ1-5
CDR3: CASSQSGHSNQPQHF
DNA: TGCGCCAGCAGTCAATCCGGACATAGCAATCAGCCCCAGCATTTT

D: TRBD1
V: TRBV7-9
size: NA
J: TRBJ1-4
CDR3: CASSLFQGANEKLFF
DNA: TGTGCCAGCAGCTTATTCCAGGGGGCTAATGAAAAACTGTTTTTT

D: TRBD2
V: TRBV5-8
size: NA
J: TRBJ2-5
CDR3: CASTTLAGETQYF
DNA: TGTGCCAGCACCACCCTAGCGGGAGAGACCCAGTACTTC

D: NA
V: TRBV10-3
size: once
J: TRBJ1-1
CDR3: CAIRPGGAQMNTEAFF
DNA: TGTGCCATCAGACCCGGGGGGGCGCAGATGAACACTGAAGCTTTCTTT

D: TRBD1
V: TRBV7-2
size: NA
J: TRBJ2-2
CDR3: CASSLRDRPNTGELFF
DNA: TGTGCCAGCAGCCTAAGGGACAGACCCAACACCGGGGAGCTGTTTTTT

D: NA
V: TRBV4-2
size: NA
J: TRBJ1-3
CDR3: CASSQAGNTIYF
DNA: TGTGCCAGCAGCCAAGCAGGAAACACCATATATTTT

D: TRBD1
V: TRBV5-1
size: NA
J: TRBJ1-2
CDR3: CASSLEGQGTWSGYTF
DNA: TGCGCCAGCAGCTTGGAGGGACAGGGAACGTGGAGTGGCTACACCTTC

D: TRBD1
V: TRBV7-2
size: NA
J: TRBJ2-5
CDR3: CASSPGQVQETQYF
DNA: TGTGCCAGCAGTCCAGGACAGGTCCAAGAGACCCAGTACTTC

D: TRBD1
V: TRBV12-5
size: NA
J: TRBJ2-7
CDR3: CASGLATGESEQYF
DNA: TGTGCTAGTGGTTTGGCGACAGGGGAATCGGAGCAGTACTTC

D: NA
V: TRBV30
size: NA
J: TRBJ2-7
CDR3: CAWTGSSYEQYF
DNA: TGTGCCTGGACTGGAAGCTCCTACGAGCAGTACTTC

D: NA
V: TRBV7-2
size: NA
J: TRBJ1-2
CDR3: CASSSLGGACTF
DNA: TGTGCCAGCAGCTCCCTGGGGGGCGCCTGCACCTTC

D: NA
V: TRBV12-5
size: NA
J: TRBJ1-6
CDR3: CASGLVLSSYNSPLHF
DNA: TGTGCTAGTGGTTTGGTATTGAGCTCCTATAATTCACCCCTCCACTTT

D: NA
V: TRBV18
size: NA
J: TRBJ1-6
CDR3: CASSPRSTANNSPLHF
DNA: TGTGCCAGCTCACCAAGGTCTACTGCCAATAATTCACCCCTCCACTTT

D: TRBD2
V: TRBV6-6
size: NA
J: TRBJ2-5
CDR3: CASSPTSGRGETQYF
DNA: TGTGCCAGCAGTCCGACTAGCGGGAGGGGGGAGACCCAGTACTTC

D: NA
V: TRBV30
size: NA
J: TRBJ1-1
CDR3: CAWSPAGGNTEAFF
DNA: TGTGCCTGGTCCCCGGCGGGGGGCAACACTGAAGCTTTCTTT

D: NA
V: TRBV6-6
size: NA
J: TRBJ1-2
CDR3: CASSYLREGSTF
DNA: TGTGCCAGCAGTTACCTTAGGGAGGGGAGCACCTTC

D: TRBD1
V: TRBV11-2
size: NA
J: TRBJ1-4
CDR3: CASSLVPGQGLRDEKLFF
DNA: TGTGCCAGCAGTCTAGTCCCGGGACAGGGTTTACGGGATGAAAAACTGTTTTTT

D: TRBD1
V: TRBV6-1
size: NA
J: TRBJ2-7
CDR3: CASSERGQGSYEQYF
DNA: TGTGCCAGCAGTGAAAGGGGGCAGGGGTCCTACGAGCAGTACTTC

D: NA
V: TRBV6-1
size: NA
J: TRBJ2-7
CDR3: CASSEQGGSYEQYF
DNA: TGTGCCAGCAGTGAGCAGGGAGGCTCCTACGAGCAGTACTTC

D: NA
V: TRBV6-6
size: NA
J: TRBJ1-5
CDR3: CASSLSNQPQHF
DNA: TGTGCCAGCAGTCTTAGCAATCAGCCCCAGCATTTT

D: NA
V: TRBV5-4
size: once
J: TRBJ1-1
CDR3: CASSLDLGPNTEAFF
DNA: TGTGCCAGCAGCTTGGATCTGGGACCGAACACTGAAGCTTTCTTT

D: NA
V: TRBV27
size: NA
J: TRBJ1-1
CDR3: CASSPHGGYTEAFF
DNA: TGTGCCAGCAGTCCTCATGGGGGATACACTGAAGCTTTCTTT

D: TRBD1
V: TRBV4-3
size: NA
J: TRBJ2-2
CDR3: CASSQGQGAYSGELFF
DNA: TGCGCCAGCAGCCAAGGACAGGGGGCATATAGCGGGGAGCTGTTTTTT

D: NA
V: TRBV19
size: NA
J: TRBJ1-5
CDR3: CASRPGGLSNQPQHF
DNA: TGTGCCAGTAGGCCAGGCGGACTGAGCAATCAGCCCCAGCATTTT

D: TRBD1
V: TRBV28
size: NA
J: TRBJ2-5
CDR3: CASSQTRTGLGGETQYF
DNA: TGTGCCAGCAGTCAAACCAGGACAGGGTTAGGGGGAGAGACCCAGTACTTC

D: NA
V: TRBV5-1
size: NA
J: TRBJ1-2
CDR3: CASSLPSGGALGYTF
DNA: TGCGCCAGCAGCCTTCCCTCGGGGGGAGCTTTGGGCTACACCTTC

D: NA
V: TRBV6-5
size: NA
J: TRBJ2-3
CDR3: CASSYVDTQYF
DNA: TGTGCCAGCAGTTACGTGGATACGCAGTATTTT

D: NA
V: TRBV18
size: NA
J: TRBJ1-2
CDR3: CASSPLTSDGYTF
DNA: TGTGCCAGCTCACCATTGACTAGCGACGGCTACACCTTC

D: NA
V: TRBV4-1
size: once
J: TRBJ1-2
CDR3: CASSQVPPLYGYTF
DNA: TGCGCCAGCAGCCAAGTGCCGCCTCTTTATGGCTACACCTTC

D: TRBD2
V: TRBV6-5
size: NA
J: TRBJ2-7
CDR3: CATRLASSYEQYF
DNA: TGTGCCACCAGACTAGCGAGCTCCTACGAGCAGTACTTC

D: NA
V: TRBV11-2
size: NA
J: TRBJ1-1
CDR3: CASSLGGVTEAFF
DNA: TGTGCCAGCAGCTTAGGGGGAGTCACTGAAGCTTTCTTT

D: TRBD1
V: TRBV9
size: NA
J: TRBJ2-7
CDR3: CASSVAPGGTYEQYF
DNA: TGTGCCAGCAGCGTAGCTCCAGGGGGAACCTACGAGCAGTACTTC

D: NA
V: TRBV18
size: NA
J: TRBJ1-5
CDR3: CASSPSGNQPQHF
DNA: TGTGCCAGCTCACCATCTGGGAACCAGCCCCAGCATTTT

D: NA
V: TRBV27
size: few
J: TRBJ2-3
CDR3: CASSVVRDTQYF
DNA: TGTGCCAGCAGTGTCGTCCGAGATACGCAGTATTTT

D: TRBD2
V: TRBV11-2
size: NA
J: TRBJ2-3
CDR3: CASSFPPSGVVGLVDTQYF
DNA: TGTGCCAGCAGCTTTCCGCCTAGCGGGGTTGTGGGTTTGGTAGATACGCAGTATTTT

D: TRBD2
V: TRBV5-1
size: NA
J: TRBJ2-1
CDR3: CASSVVASGRDEQFF
DNA: TGCGCCAGCAGCGTGGTGGCTAGCGGGAGAGATGAGCAGTTCTTC

D: NA
V: TRBV18
size: NA
J: TRBJ2-2
CDR3: CASSPKLGGELFF
DNA: TGTGCCAGCTCACCAAAGCTCGGCGGGGAGCTGTTTTTT

D: TRBD1
V: TRBV15
size: NA
J: TRBJ1-4
CDR3: CATSRDSRGRDEKLFF
DNA: TGTGCCACCAGCAGAGATTCAAGGGGGCGCGATGAAAAACTGTTTTTT

D: NA
V: TRBV7-2
size: NA
J: TRBJ2-3
CDR3: CASSLAGEVDTQYF
DNA: TGTGCCAGCAGCTTAGCGGGAGAAGTAGATACGCAGTATTTT